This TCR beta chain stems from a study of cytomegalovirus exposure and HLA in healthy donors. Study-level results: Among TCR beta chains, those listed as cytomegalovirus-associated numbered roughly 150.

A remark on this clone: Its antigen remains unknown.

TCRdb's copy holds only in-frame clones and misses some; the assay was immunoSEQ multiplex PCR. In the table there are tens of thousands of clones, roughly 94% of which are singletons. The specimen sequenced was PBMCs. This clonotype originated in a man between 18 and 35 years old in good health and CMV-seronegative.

CDR3 sequence (DNA): TGTGCCAGCAGTCGATCGACCAGGGATGGCTACACCTTC. It is translated as CASSRSTRDGYTF. The genes are TRBV6-5 and TRBJ1-2; the D gene is possibly TRBD1 (5 bases). The CDR3 consists of 13 residues. Germline values: CDR1 MNHEY, CDR2 SVGAGI. The germline V and J ends were trimmed by 5 bases and 6 bases, with 13 bases remaining between them.